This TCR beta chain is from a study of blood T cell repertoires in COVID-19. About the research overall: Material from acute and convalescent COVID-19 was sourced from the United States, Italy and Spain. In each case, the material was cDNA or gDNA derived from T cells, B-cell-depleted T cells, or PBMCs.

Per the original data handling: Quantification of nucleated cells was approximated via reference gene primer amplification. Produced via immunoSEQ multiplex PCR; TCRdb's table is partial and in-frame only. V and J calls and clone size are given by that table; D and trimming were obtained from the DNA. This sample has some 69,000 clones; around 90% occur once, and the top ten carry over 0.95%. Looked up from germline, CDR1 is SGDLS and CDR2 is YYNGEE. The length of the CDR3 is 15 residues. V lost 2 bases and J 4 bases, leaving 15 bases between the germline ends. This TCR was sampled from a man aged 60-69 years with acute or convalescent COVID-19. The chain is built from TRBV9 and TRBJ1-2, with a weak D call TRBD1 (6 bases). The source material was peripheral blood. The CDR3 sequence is CASSVHSEGVYGYTF. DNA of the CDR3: TGTGCCAGCAGCGTCCACAGTGAGGGGGTCTATGGCTACACCTTC.